The present T cell receptor beta chain was sequenced within a study of cytomegalovirus exposure and HLA in healthy donors. Study-wide points: Within an earlier analysis, most TCR beta V segments proved productive either about 90% or about 30% of the time. The study recorded 160 or so TCR beta chains that were cytomegalovirus-associated.

This CDR3 contains 13 residues. Germline-derived CDR1 and CDR2 are SGHTA and FQGTGA. The V gene end was trimmed by 1 base and the J gene end by 15 bases; junction bases not matched to a gene: 5. PCR employed 60 Vbeta and 13 Jbeta primers. Sequencing was performed with immunoSEQ multiplex PCR; in TCRdb, only in-frame clones are kept and a portion is missing. The sample has fewer than 150,000 clones. On this clone: Its antigen is unknown.

The gene calls are TRBV7-3 and TRBJ2-1, with 11 bases aligning to TRBD2. The clonotype comes from a man aged 40-55 years in good health and CMV-seronegative. The material sequenced was PBMCs. CDR3 protein: CASSLNLAGGMFF. The CDR3, as DNA: TGTGCCAGCAGCTTAAATTTAGCGGGGGGGATGTTCTTC.